A selection of T cell receptor beta chains follows, all from one sample in a study of T cell responses to AZD1222 COVID-19 vaccine. The table came from immunoSEQ multiplex PCR; TCRdb's copy has only in-frame clones and leaves some out. The sample has 110,000 or so clones; roughly 86% are singletons. The source material was peripheral blood, sampled on day 0 of AZD1222 vaccination. The receptor source for this set is an adult in good health. The CDR3 runs from the conserved cysteine through the conserved F or W. D genes are given only for firm matches. Not all rows give a size; the values are once, few, many and, for expanded clones, a class.

V	J	D	size	CDR3	DNA
TRBV19	TRBJ1-1	NA	NA	CASVRATRGDTEAFF	TGTGCCAGTGTTCGGGCAACCAGGGGTGACACTGAAGCTTTCTTT
TRBV3-1/TRBV3-2	TRBJ2-7	NA	NA	CASSQTVSYEQYF	TGTGCCAGCAGCCAGACAGTCTCCTACGAGCAGTACTTC
TRBV5-1	TRBJ2-5	NA	NA	CASSWGWETQYF	TGCGCCAGCAGCTGGGGGTGGGAGACCCAGTACTTC
TRBV24-1	TRBJ2-3	NA	NA	CATRRDGSGTDTQYF	TGTGCCACCAGAAGGGATGGCAGCGGCACAGATACGCAGTATTTT
TRBV7-3	TRBJ1-6	NA	NA	CASSEGQSNSPLHF	TGTGCCAGCAGCGAAGGACAGTCCAATTCACCCCTCCACTTT
TRBV30	TRBJ2-7	NA	NA	CAWSVGHSYEQYF	TGTGCCTGGAGTGTGGGTCACTCCTACGAGCAGTACTTC
TRBV19	TRBJ2-3	TRBD2	NA	CASSPPRASGSTDTQYF	TGTGCCAGTAGTCCCCCCCGGGCTAGCGGTAGCACAGATACGCAGTATTTT
TRBV2	TRBJ1-2	NA	NA	CASSDFAYGYTF	TGTGCCAGCAGTGACTTCGCATATGGCTACACCTTC
TRBV19	TRBJ2-7	TRBD1	NA	CATSLAGGFSYEQYF	TGTGCCACCTCCCTGGCAGGGGGTTTCTCCTACGAGCAGTACTTC
TRBV14	TRBJ1-1	NA	NA	CASSQYYRVTEAFF	TGTGCCAGCAGCCAATATTACAGGGTGACTGAAGCTTTCTTT
TRBV19	TRBJ2-7	NA	NA	CASSTAGQPYEQYF	TGTGCCAGTAGTACCGCGGGGCAGCCCTACGAGCAGTACTTC
TRBV3-1/TRBV3-2	TRBJ2-5	TRBD2	once	CASSQMRGDGETQYF	TGTGCCAGCAGCCAAATGCGGGGGGATGGAGAGACCCAGTACTTC
TRBV5-1	TRBJ2-1	TRBD1	NA	CASSVGTVPHNEQFF	TGCGCCAGCAGCGTTGGGACAGTCCCTCACAATGAGCAGTTCTTC
TRBV3-1/TRBV3-2	TRBJ1-6	NA	once	CASSQGPQGSPLHF	TGTGCCAGCAGCCAGGGTCCTCAGGGTTCACCCCTCCACTTT
TRBV6-5	TRBJ1-2	TRBD1	NA	CASSYTTGTNYGYTF	TGTGCCAGCAGTTACACGACAGGGACTAACTATGGCTACACCTTC
TRBV3-1/TRBV3-2	TRBJ2-2	NA	NA	CASSQGGAGELFF	TGTGCCAGCAGCCAAGGGGGGGCCGGGGAGCTGTTTTTT
TRBV18	TRBJ1-4	NA	NA	CASSQRDGTNEKLFF	TGTGCCAGCTCACAGAGGGACGGAACGAATGAAAAACTGTTTTTT
TRBV24-1	TRBJ2-1	NA	NA	CATSDPDAKGLFF	TGTGCCACCAGTGACCCGGACGCCAAAGGCCTGTTCTTC
TRBV5-1	TRBJ1-5	NA	NA	CASSWGEQNQPQHF	TGCGCCAGCAGCTGGGGGGAGCAGAACCAGCCCCAGCATTTT
TRBV6-5	TRBJ1-1	NA	NA	CASTSRTGHTEAFF	TGTGCCAGCACGTCAAGAACAGGGCACACTGAAGCTTTCTTT
TRBV2	TRBJ2-7	NA	NA	CASGVPRGEQYF	TGTGCCAGCGGGGTCCCCCGCGGCGAGCAGTACTTC
TRBV30	TRBJ1-5	NA	NA	CAWSRREWNQPQHF	TGTGCCTGGAGTAGACGGGAGTGGAATCAGCCCCAGCATTTT
TRBV12-5	TRBJ2-3	NA	NA	CASGNTDTQYF	TGTGCTAGTGGTAACACAGATACGCAGTATTTT
TRBV28	TRBJ1-4	NA	NA	CASSLTNEKLFF	TGTGCCAGCAGCCTAACTAATGAAAAACTGTTTTTT
TRBV4-2	TRBJ1-2	NA	NA	CASREPEQARGYTF	TGTGCCAGCAGGGAGCCCGAGCAGGCTAGGGGCTACACCTTC
TRBV21-1	TRBJ1-2	NA	NA	CASSKEPSPVLDSF	TGTGCCAGCAGCAAAGAGCCTTCCCCGGTATTAGACTCCTTC
TRBV7-9	TRBJ1-1	NA	NA	CASSLSSGHTEAFF	TGTGCCAGCAGCTTATCCTCAGGGCATACTGAAGCTTTCTTT
TRBV11-2	TRBJ1-1	NA	NA	CASSPQGPLNTEAFF	TGTGCCAGCAGCCCCCAGGGCCCCTTGAACACTGAAGCTTTCTTT
TRBV7-2	TRBJ2-1	NA	NA	CASSLIPDYNEQFF	TGTGCCAGCAGCTTAATTCCAGACTACAATGAGCAGTTCTTC
TRBV11-3	TRBJ2-1	NA	NA	CASSLGFNEQFF	TGTGCCAGCAGCTTAGGGTTCAATGAGCAGTTCTTC
TRBV29-1	TRBJ2-1	NA	NA	CSVSLRTIELGEQFF	TGCAGCGTTTCATTACGGACTATCGAGCTCGGTGAGCAGTTCTTC
TRBV3-1/TRBV3-2	TRBJ1-2	NA	NA	CASSQGLWSYGYTF	TGTGCCAGCAGCCAAGGCTTGTGGAGCTATGGCTACACCTTC
TRBV7-9	TRBJ2-7	TRBD2	NA	CASSLSGLADSYEQYF	TGTGCCAGCAGCTTATCGGGACTAGCGGACTCCTACGAGCAGTACTTC
TRBV6-1	TRBJ2-1	TRBD1	NA	CASSGWGTGSVNEQFF	TGTGCCAGCAGTGGATGGGGGACAGGGTCCGTCAATGAGCAGTTCTTC
TRBV6-5	TRBJ1-4	NA	NA	CASSYSHSTNEKLFF	TGTGCCAGCAGTTACTCTCATTCAACTAATGAAAAACTGTTTTTT
TRBV7-2	TRBJ2-6	NA	NA	CASSLWASGANVLTF	TGTGCCAGCAGCTTATGGGCCTCTGGGGCCAACGTCCTGACTTTC
TRBV6-1	TRBJ1-1	NA	NA	CASSEREGWLRAFF	TGTGCCAGCAGTGAGAGGGAGGGTTGGCTTAGGGCTTTCTTT
TRBV7-9	TRBJ2-7	TRBD2	NA	CASSGTSGGLYEQYF	TGTGCCAGCAGCGGGACTAGCGGGGGCCTCTACGAGCAGTACTTC
TRBV6-5	TRBJ2-2	NA	NA	CASSYSGINTGELFF	TGTGCCAGCAGTTACTCCGGGATAAACACCGGGGAGCTGTTTTTT
TRBV30	TRBJ2-7	TRBD1	NA	CAWKGAGLGVPYEQYF	TGTGCCTGGAAGGGGGCCGGGCTGGGAGTCCCCTACGAGCAGTACTTC
TRBV13	TRBJ1-4	NA	NA	CASSFLRSGGEKLFF	TGTGCCAGCAGCTTCCTCAGATCCGGGGGGGAAAAACTGTTTTTT
TRBV11-2	TRBJ1-1	NA	NA	CASSGEEGEAFF	TGTGCCAGCAGCGGGGAGGAGGGTGAAGCTTTCTTT